Included here is one T cell receptor beta chain sequence, with context. The CDR3 runs to 13 residues. CDR1 is LGHNT, CDR2 FRNRAP, per germline. V lost 1 base, J lost 7 bases, and 8 bases lay in between. Clones were sequenced by immunoSEQ multiplex PCR, and TCRdb holds only the in-frame ones, with some missing. Of approximately 190,000 clones in the sample, about 80% were seen once. The data belong to a study of blood T cell repertoires in COVID-19. Study as a whole: The United States, Italy and Spain provided the acute and convalescent COVID-19 samples. Sources were T cells, B-cell-depleted T cells, or PBMCs; the material itself was cDNA or gDNA.

Sequencing was performed on peripheral blood. The receptor comes from a man in his 60s with acute or convalescent COVID-19. The genes are TRBV12-5 and TRBJ1-5, with a tentative D call TRBD1 (5 bases). CDR3: CASGLDGGQPQHF. As DNA, the CDR3 is TGTGCTAGTGGTTTGGATGGGGGGCAGCCCCAGCATTTT.